This TCR beta chain derives from a study of cytomegalovirus exposure and HLA in healthy donors. Study-level points and caveats: Immune exposure information comprised only CMV serostatus. Later analysis suggested most CMV-associated TCR beta chains were HLA-restricted.

Primers included in the PCR were 60 Vbeta and 13 Jbeta primers. The repertoire was sequenced with immunoSEQ multiplex PCR; TCRdb's copy has only in-frame clones and lacks some. The table lists about 160,000 clones. Note on this clone: Its antigen remains unknown.

This CDR3 is 14 amino acids long. From germline, CDR1 is LNHNV and CDR2 YYDKDF (reference sequence). V lost 4 bases and J 8 bases, leaving 17 bases between the germline ends. The sequence derives from a woman aged 55-69 years in good health and CMV-seronegative. The rearrangement uses TRBV15 and TRBJ1-2; D unresolved. The material sequenced was PBMCs. DNA for the CDR3: TGTGCCACCAGCACACAGACACTAGAGGAGGGCTACACCTTC. This codes for CATSTQTLEEGYTF.